This TCR beta chain derives from a study of cytomegalovirus exposure and HLA in healthy donors. Regarding the study as a whole: Some TCR beta chains (roughly 150 of them) were listed as cytomegalovirus-associated.

In regard to this clone: Its antigen is not known. The identical CDR3 is also encoded by other nucleotide sequences in the sample.

CDR1 LNHDA and CDR2 SQIVND come from the germline V gene (reference sequence). V was trimmed by 8 bases and J by 3 bases, leaving 11 bases between them. The length of the CDR3 is 13 residues. Amplification used 60 Vbeta primers and 13 Jbeta primers. TCRdb keeps only in-frame clones here, not all; method: immunoSEQ multiplex PCR. Recorded for this sample: around 140,000 clones. The sequence was obtained from a male donor in good health and CMV-seronegative. The sample consisted of PBMCs. This chain uses TRBV19 with TRBJ1-5; D is perhaps TRBD1 (6 bases). CDR3 amino acids: CASLQGNNQPQHF. The CDR3 bases are TGTGCCAGTCTTCAGGGGAACAATCAGCCCCAGCATTTT. The whole variable domain, filled in from reference TRBV19 and TRBJ1-5, reads DGGITQSPKYLFRKEGQNVTLSCEQNLNHDAMYWYRQDPGQGLRLIYYSQIVNDFQKGDIAEGYSVSREKKESFPLTVTSAQKNPTAFYLCASLQGNNQPQHFGDGTRLSIL.